Below are 17 T cell receptor beta chains sequenced from a single sample in a study of blood T cell repertoires in COVID-19. Sequencing used immunoSEQ multiplex PCR; TCRdb keeps in-frame clones, though not all of them. The profile shows 140,000 or so clones, more than 75% of them singletons. The specimen sequenced was peripheral blood. The source of these receptors is a man aged 50-59 years who had recovered from COVID-19.

The chain combines TRBV30 with TRBJ2-7; 11 bases match TRBD1. Germline assignment: CDR1 GTSNPN and CDR2 SVGIG (reference sequence). The CDR3 is 12 residues long. This CDR3 is CAGQGVPYEQYF. The CDR3 region has the DNA TGTGCGGGACAGGGGGTCCCCTACGAGCAGTACTTC.

J is TRBJ1-5 and V is TRBV29-1; 8 nucleotides match TRBD1. CDR1 SQVTM and CDR2 ANQGSEA come from the germline V gene. J lost 0 bases, V lost 6 bases, and 7 bases had no gene match. There are 15 residues in the CDR3. CDR3 in DNA: TGCAGCGTAGGGACAGGAGAACATAGCAATCAGCCCCAGCATTTT. Its protein product is CSVGTGEHSNQPQHF.

CDR3 loop: CASTPVLRDGYTF. In DNA, the CDR3 is TGTGCCAGCACTCCCGTGCTGAGGGATGGCTACACCTTC. V usage is TRBV12-3 or TRBV12-4 and J usage is TRBJ1-2; D is unresolved. Trimming shortened V by 7 bases and J by 6 bases, and 15 bases separated the two germline ends. The CDR3 extends over 13 amino acids.

This clone came up a few times. J is TRBJ1-1 and V is TRBV5-1, with a weak D call TRBD1 (5 bases). CDR1 and CDR2 (germline): SGHRS, YFSETQ. V dropped 0 bases and J dropped 0 bases, with 12 bases sitting between them. The length of the CDR3 is 16 residues. CDR3 sequence reads: CASSLARQIMNTEAFF. The CDR3 nucleotides read TGCGCCAGCAGCTTGGCCCGACAGATCATGAACACTGAAGCTTTCTTT.

J is TRBJ2-3 and V is TRBV5-8, with 7 bases that match TRBD2. CDR1 is SGHTS, CDR2 YDEGEE, per germline. The CDR3 is made up of 14 amino acids. The V and J ends lost 5 bases and 3 bases, in that order; junction bases with no gene match: 6. CDR3 in amino acids: CASRKRGLTDTQYF. In nucleotides, the CDR3 is TGTGCCAGCAGGAAGCGGGGTCTTACAGATACGCAGTATTTT. The full variable domain, completed using reference TRBV5-8 and TRBJ2-3, is EAGVTQSPTHLIKTRGQQATLRCSPISGHTSVYWYQQALGLGLQFLLWYDEGEERNRGNFPPRFSGRQFPNYSSELNVNALELEDSALYLCASRKRGLTDTQYFGPGTRLTVL.

The chain employs TRBV12-3 or TRBV12-4 and TRBJ1-1, with D possibly TRBD1 on 5 matching bases. The V gene lost 6 bases and the J gene lost 5 bases, with 13 bases spanning the gap. The CDR3 is made up of 13 amino acids. The CDR3 region is CASSRAGRTEAFF. Written as DNA, the CDR3 is TGTGCCAGCAGCAGGGCGGGGAGGACTGAAGCTTTCTTT.

V and J are TRBV6-5 and TRBJ2-2, with D possibly matching TRBD1 (6 bases). The CDR3 length is 15 residues. V gave up 5 bases and J gave up 6 bases, with 16 bases separating them. The V gene's germline CDR1 is MNHEY and CDR2 SVGAGI. The CDR3 loop is CASSSSGHRAGELFF. The CDR3 bases are TGTGCCAGCAGTAGCTCGGGACATCGGGCCGGGGAGCTGTTTTTT.

The chain recombines TRBV14 with TRBJ2-1, with 7 bases identical to TRBD1. This CDR3 has 16 amino acids. Germline-derived CDR1 and CDR2 are SGHDN and FVKESK. V shed 3 bases and J 0 bases; nucleotides not matched to a gene: 5. The CDR3 here is CASSHPDRHSYNEQFF. The CDR3 DNA follows: TGTGCCAGCAGCCACCCGGACAGGCACTCCTACAATGAGCAGTTCTTC.

The gene calls are TRBV12-5 and TRBJ2-7; 14 bases match TRBD2. There are 17 residues in the CDR3. Germline CDR1 LGHNT, CDR2 FRNRAP. The V segment lost 5 bases and the J segment 2 bases; nucleotides outside the gene matches: 8. CDR3 DNA: TGTGCTAGTGGTCGAGGACTAGCGGGGGGTCTAACCTACGAGCAGTACTTC. Its translation is CASGRGLAGGLTYEQYF.

The chain is built from TRBV7-2 and TRBJ1-2, with TRBD1 identical over 8 bases. The junction had 7 bases not matched to a gene; V was cut back by 5 bases and J by 5 bases. CDR1 is SGHTA, CDR2 FQGNSA, per germline. The CDR3 extends over 14 amino acids. CDR3 in amino acids: CASSGVRGQYGYTF. CDR3 coding DNA: TGTGCCAGCAGCGGAGTCAGGGGGCAGTATGGCTACACCTTC.

This sequence joins TRBV3-1 (or the pseudogene TRBV3-2) and TRBJ1-3; perhaps TRBD1 as D (5 bases). CDR1 LGHDT and CDR2 YNNKEL come from the germline V gene (reference sequence). Trimming took off 4 bases at V and 0 bases at J, with 13 bases between the two ends. The CDR3 consists of 16 residues. This chain's CDR3 is CASSPQGGGSGNTIYF. The CDR3 DNA reads TGTGCCAGCAGCCCACAAGGCGGGGGCTCTGGAAACACCATATATTTT.

The chain employs TRBV6-1 and TRBJ2-5; no definite D call. CDR1 and CDR2 (germline): MNHNS, SASEGT. The V end was cut by 3 bases, the J end by 2 bases, with 13 bases between. CDR3 length equals 15 residues. Here the CDR3 DNA reads TGTGCCAGCAGTGAGGTAGAACTTAAACAAGAGACCCAGTACTTC. This gives the protein CASSEVELKQETQYF.

This chain joins TRBV7-3 and TRBJ2-3, with D perhaps matching TRBD1 (6 bases). The length of the CDR3 is 17 residues. V lost 5 bases and J 5 bases, leaving 23 bases between the germline ends. Germline V CDR1 and CDR2: SGHTA, FQGTGA. CDR3 in DNA: TGTGCCAGCAGCCTAAGTCACAGGGACCCGCGTATAGATACGCAGTATTTT. Translated: CASSLSHRDPRIDTQYF. The full variable domain, in which reference TRBV7-3 and TRBJ2-3 provide the parts outside the CDR3, is GAGVSQTPSNKVTEKGKYVELRCDPISGHTALYWYRQSLGQGPEFLIYFQGTGAADDSGLPNDRFFAVRPEGSVSTLKIQRTERGDSAVYLCASSLSHRDPRIDTQYFGPGTRLTVL.

The V gene is TRBV6-5, the J gene TRBJ1-2; D is ambiguous. The CDR3 covers 12 residues. Germline V gene lookup returns CDR1 MNHEY and CDR2 SVGAGI. V lost 4 bases and J lost 4, with 7 bases in between. Here the CDR3 reads CASSSGSYGYTF. CDR3 bases: TGTGCCAGCAGTTCGGGGAGCTATGGCTACACCTTC.

This chain connects TRBV4-3 to TRBJ2-4; 13 nucleotides agree with TRBD2. The CDR3 covers 22 residues. Germline trimming cut 0 bases from V and 0 bases from J; bases unmatched to any gene: 14. The germline V gene encodes CDR1 LGHNA and CDR2 YSLEER. The CDR3 region has the DNA TGCGCCAGCAGCCAAGATATAGTGCGGACTAGCGGGGGAGGACTAGCCAAAAACATTCAGTACTTC. This sequence encodes CASSQDIVRTSGGGLAKNIQYF.

This chain uses TRBV25-1 with TRBJ2-1, with a possible D match to TRBD1 (7 bases). Trimming stripped 5 bases from V and 5 bases from J, with 19 bases between. The CDR3 sequence is 16 residues long. The germline V gene has CDR1 MGHDK and CDR2 SYGVNS. As DNA, the CDR3 is TGTGCCAGCAGTTCACAGGGGCGGGGTCTCGACAATGAGCAGTTCTTC. Its translation is CASSSQGRGLDNEQFF. Full variable domain (remainder filled in from reference TRBV25-1 and TRBJ2-1): EADIYQTPRYLVIGTGKKITLECSQTMGHDKMYWYQQDPGMELHLIHYSYGVNSTEKGDLSSESTVSRIRTEHFPLTLESARPSHTSQYLCASSSQGRGLDNEQFFGPGTRLTVL.

V and J are TRBV25-1 and TRBJ1-1, with D perhaps matching TRBD1 (5 bases). The germline V gene has CDR1 MGHDK and CDR2 SYGVNS. The CDR3 is 15 residues long. Trimming left V 6 bases short and J 0 bases short, with 14 bases between. CDR3: CASSPGPGMNTEAFF. The CDR3 coding sequence is TGTGCCAGCAGCCCCGGGCCAGGGATGAACACTGAAGCTTTCTTT.